Sequencing of this TCR beta chain was carried out in a study of CD8+ T cells in alopecia areata. Study observations and caveats: Lesional scalp, notably in alopecia totalis/universalis, had clonality above that of normal scalp. Sharing of TCRs across patients appeared less clear than in mice, possibly for HLA-related reasons.

In the case of this clone: The antigen remains unidentified.

RNA extraction and reverse transcription yielded cDNA as sequencing template. TCRdb's copy holds only in-frame clones and misses some; the assay was immunoSEQ multiplex PCR. The data hold 120,000 or so clones, with roughly 58% observed a single time. Germline V lookup: CDR1 SNHLY, CDR2 FYNNEI. V was pared by 8 bases and J by 2 bases, with 5 bases of the junction left unmatched. The CDR3 loop spans 14 amino acids. The TCR comes from a human donor with alopecia areata. The sample consisted of CD4+ T cells sorted from blood, taken at week 0. The V and J genes are TRBV2 and TRBJ1-5; the match to TRBD1 covers 8 bases. The CDR3 spells CASVLTGGNQPQHF. The CDR3 DNA sequence: TGTGCCAGCGTTTTGACAGGGGGCAATCAGCCCCAGCATTTT.